This TCR beta chain was obtained from a study of blood T cells in healthy people across ages. Findings and limits, study-wide: More naive CD4+ cells and higher diversity were found in long-lived than in aged donors. TCR beta diversity per million T cells fell roughly linearly with age.

A J-beta primer mix and a sample-barcoded 5' primer were used in a second PCR of about 7 to 12 cycles. In TCRdb, the 5' RACE reads were re-called with MiXCR into one record per CDR3 protein. The data show some 760,000 distinct CDR3 sequences, just under 25% seen once. This clonotype showed up just a few times. Its target is unknown. V dropped 2 bases and J dropped 6 bases, with 11 bases sitting between them. The CDR3 runs to 13 residues. CDR1 is KGHSH and CDR2 is LQKENI in the germline V gene. The same sample was also used in a study of T cells of mothers and their children. That source adds: When mothers and children were related, their normalized repertoire overlap, which was always slightly higher, did not differ significantly from that of unrelated pairs.

What was sequenced was blood. The rearrangement links TRBV18 to TRBJ2-7; TRBD1 might be the D (7 bases). The clonotype originates from a boy aged 10-17 years in good health. This CDR3 reads CASSPAGGSEQYF. CDR3 DNA: TGTGCCAGCTCACCAGCAGGGGGGTCCGAGCAGTACTTC.